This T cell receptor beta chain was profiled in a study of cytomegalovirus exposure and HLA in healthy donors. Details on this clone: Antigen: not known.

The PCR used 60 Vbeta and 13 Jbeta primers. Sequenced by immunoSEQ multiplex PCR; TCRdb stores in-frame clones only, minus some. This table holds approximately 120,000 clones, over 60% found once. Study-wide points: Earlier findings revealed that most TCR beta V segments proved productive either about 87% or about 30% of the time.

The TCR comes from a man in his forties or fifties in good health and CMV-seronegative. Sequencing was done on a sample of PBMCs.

The CDR3 here is CATSRTDGHNEKLFF. CDR3 sequence (DNA): TGTGCCACCAGCAGGACCGACGGACATAATGAAAAACTGTTTTTT. The rearrangement uses TRBV15 and TRBJ1-4; weak D call: TRBD1 (5 bases). Per germline, CDR1 LNHNV and CDR2 YYDKDF (reference sequence). Trimming pared 3 bases from V and 4 bases from J, leaving 12 bases between. The CDR3 length is 15 residues.